This TCR beta chain is drawn from a study of shared clonotypes between healthy human individuals. Broader study findings: Rarefaction indicated that sorted-subset sequencing remained incomplete although depth was large. Clonotypes which were not shared had lower generation probabilities than clonotypes that all four donors shared. Estimated richness values were generally larger in naive subsets than in memory subsets. The sampled material consisted only of blood, and tissue repertoires are likely to differ.

The data were produced by immunoSEQ multiplex PCR, yet TCRdb's version contains in-frame clones alone and is incomplete. Here the sample spans about 2,100,000 clones, roughly 91% being singletons. The V and J ends lost 3 bases and 1 base, in that order; junction bases with no gene match: 6. The CDR3 spans 16 residues. CDR1 and CDR2 from the germline V gene are LGHNA and YSLEER. About this clone: Its antigen is not identified.

Terminally differentiated effector memory CD45RA+ cells were left out of the naive CD8 fraction, which was CD45RO-negative and positively selected for CCR7. Material for sequencing was naive CD8+ T cells from PBMCs. V and J are TRBV4-3 and TRBJ1-5; 7 nucleotides line up with TRBD1. This TCR was sampled from a man aged 18 to 29 in good health. Some clones in this sample may be carry-over from other donors' samples. The CDR3 loop is CASSQDVQGSNQPQHF. For the CDR3, the DNA is TGCGCCAGCAGCCAGGACGTACAGGGGAGCAATCAGCCCCAGCATTTT.